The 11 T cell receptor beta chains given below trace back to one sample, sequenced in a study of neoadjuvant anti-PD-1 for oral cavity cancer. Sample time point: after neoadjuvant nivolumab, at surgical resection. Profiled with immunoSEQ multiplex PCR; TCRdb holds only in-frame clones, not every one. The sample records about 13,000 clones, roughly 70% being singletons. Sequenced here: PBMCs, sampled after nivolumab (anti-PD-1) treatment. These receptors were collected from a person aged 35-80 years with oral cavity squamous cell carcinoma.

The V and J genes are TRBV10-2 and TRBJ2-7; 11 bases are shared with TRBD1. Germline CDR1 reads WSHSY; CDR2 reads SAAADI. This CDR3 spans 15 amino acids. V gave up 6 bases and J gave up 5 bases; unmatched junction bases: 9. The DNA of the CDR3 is TGCGCCAGCAGGGATTTGGACAGGGGGCTCGACGAGCAGTACTTC. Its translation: CASRDLDRGLDEQYF.

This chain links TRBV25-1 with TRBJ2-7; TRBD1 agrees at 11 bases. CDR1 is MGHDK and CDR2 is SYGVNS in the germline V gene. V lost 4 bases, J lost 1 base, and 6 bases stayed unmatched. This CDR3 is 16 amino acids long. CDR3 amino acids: CASSAGGTGGSYEQYF. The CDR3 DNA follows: TGTGCCAGCAGTGCAGGGGGGACAGGGGGATCCTACGAGCAGTACTTC.

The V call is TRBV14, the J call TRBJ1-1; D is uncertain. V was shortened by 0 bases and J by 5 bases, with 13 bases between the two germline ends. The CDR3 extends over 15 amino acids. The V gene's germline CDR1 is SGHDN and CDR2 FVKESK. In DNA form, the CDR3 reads TGTGCCAGCAGCCAAGATAGGATCCCGGGAACTGAAGCTTTCTTT. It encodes CASSQDRIPGTEAFF.

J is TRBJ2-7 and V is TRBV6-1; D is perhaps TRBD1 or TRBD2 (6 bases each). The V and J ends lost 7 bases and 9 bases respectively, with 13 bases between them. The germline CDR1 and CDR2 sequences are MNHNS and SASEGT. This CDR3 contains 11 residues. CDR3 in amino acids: CASKEGGPQYF. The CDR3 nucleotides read TGTGCCAGCAAGGAGGGGGGCCCGCAGTACTTC.

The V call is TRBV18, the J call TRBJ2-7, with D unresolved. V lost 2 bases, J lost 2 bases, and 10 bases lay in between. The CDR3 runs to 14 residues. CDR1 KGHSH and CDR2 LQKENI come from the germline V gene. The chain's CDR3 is CASSPAGFPYEQYF. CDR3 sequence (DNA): TGTGCCAGCTCACCAGCCGGGTTCCCCTACGAGCAGTACTTC.

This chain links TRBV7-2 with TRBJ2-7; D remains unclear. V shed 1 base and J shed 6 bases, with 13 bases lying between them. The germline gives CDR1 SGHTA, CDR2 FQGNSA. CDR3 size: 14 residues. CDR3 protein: CASSLDWARAEQYF. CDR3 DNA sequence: TGTGCCAGCAGCTTAGACTGGGCAAGGGCCGAGCAGTACTTC.

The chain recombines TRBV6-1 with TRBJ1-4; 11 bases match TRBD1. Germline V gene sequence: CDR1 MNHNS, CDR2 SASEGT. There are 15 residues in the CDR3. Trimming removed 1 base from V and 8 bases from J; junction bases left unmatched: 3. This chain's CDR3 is CASSEGTGGREKLFF. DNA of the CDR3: TGTGCCAGCAGTGAAGGGACAGGGGGCAGGGAAAAACTGTTTTTT.

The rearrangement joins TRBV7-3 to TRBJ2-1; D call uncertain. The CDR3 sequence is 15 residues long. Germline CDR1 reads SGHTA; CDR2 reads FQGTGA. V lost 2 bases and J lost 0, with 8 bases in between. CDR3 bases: TGTGCCAGCAGCTTATCCCCCAGCTCCTACAATGAGCAGTTCTTC. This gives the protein CASSLSPSSYNEQFF.

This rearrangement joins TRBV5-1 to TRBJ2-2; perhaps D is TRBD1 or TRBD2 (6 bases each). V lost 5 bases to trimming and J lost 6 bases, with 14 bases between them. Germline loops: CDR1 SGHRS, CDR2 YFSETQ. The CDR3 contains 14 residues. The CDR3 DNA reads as TGCGCCAGCAGGGGCCACAGGGAGGCCGGGGAGCTGTTTTTT. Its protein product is CASRGHREAGELFF.

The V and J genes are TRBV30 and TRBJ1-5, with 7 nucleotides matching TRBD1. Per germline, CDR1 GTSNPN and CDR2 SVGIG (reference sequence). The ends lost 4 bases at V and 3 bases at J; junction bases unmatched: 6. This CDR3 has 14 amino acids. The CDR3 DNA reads TGTGCCTGGAACGAGGGACAGCCCAATCAGCCCCAGCATTTT. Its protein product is CAWNEGQPNQPQHF.

CDR3 region: CASRLVPTGELFF. The CDR3 bases are TGTGCCAGCCGACTAGTTCCCACCGGGGAGCTGTTTTTT. The genes are TRBV2 and TRBJ2-2, with D perhaps TRBD2 (6 bases). Trimming left V 8 bases short and J 4 bases short, with 11 bases between. This CDR3 has 13 residues. In germline, CDR1 is SNHLY, CDR2 FYNNEI.